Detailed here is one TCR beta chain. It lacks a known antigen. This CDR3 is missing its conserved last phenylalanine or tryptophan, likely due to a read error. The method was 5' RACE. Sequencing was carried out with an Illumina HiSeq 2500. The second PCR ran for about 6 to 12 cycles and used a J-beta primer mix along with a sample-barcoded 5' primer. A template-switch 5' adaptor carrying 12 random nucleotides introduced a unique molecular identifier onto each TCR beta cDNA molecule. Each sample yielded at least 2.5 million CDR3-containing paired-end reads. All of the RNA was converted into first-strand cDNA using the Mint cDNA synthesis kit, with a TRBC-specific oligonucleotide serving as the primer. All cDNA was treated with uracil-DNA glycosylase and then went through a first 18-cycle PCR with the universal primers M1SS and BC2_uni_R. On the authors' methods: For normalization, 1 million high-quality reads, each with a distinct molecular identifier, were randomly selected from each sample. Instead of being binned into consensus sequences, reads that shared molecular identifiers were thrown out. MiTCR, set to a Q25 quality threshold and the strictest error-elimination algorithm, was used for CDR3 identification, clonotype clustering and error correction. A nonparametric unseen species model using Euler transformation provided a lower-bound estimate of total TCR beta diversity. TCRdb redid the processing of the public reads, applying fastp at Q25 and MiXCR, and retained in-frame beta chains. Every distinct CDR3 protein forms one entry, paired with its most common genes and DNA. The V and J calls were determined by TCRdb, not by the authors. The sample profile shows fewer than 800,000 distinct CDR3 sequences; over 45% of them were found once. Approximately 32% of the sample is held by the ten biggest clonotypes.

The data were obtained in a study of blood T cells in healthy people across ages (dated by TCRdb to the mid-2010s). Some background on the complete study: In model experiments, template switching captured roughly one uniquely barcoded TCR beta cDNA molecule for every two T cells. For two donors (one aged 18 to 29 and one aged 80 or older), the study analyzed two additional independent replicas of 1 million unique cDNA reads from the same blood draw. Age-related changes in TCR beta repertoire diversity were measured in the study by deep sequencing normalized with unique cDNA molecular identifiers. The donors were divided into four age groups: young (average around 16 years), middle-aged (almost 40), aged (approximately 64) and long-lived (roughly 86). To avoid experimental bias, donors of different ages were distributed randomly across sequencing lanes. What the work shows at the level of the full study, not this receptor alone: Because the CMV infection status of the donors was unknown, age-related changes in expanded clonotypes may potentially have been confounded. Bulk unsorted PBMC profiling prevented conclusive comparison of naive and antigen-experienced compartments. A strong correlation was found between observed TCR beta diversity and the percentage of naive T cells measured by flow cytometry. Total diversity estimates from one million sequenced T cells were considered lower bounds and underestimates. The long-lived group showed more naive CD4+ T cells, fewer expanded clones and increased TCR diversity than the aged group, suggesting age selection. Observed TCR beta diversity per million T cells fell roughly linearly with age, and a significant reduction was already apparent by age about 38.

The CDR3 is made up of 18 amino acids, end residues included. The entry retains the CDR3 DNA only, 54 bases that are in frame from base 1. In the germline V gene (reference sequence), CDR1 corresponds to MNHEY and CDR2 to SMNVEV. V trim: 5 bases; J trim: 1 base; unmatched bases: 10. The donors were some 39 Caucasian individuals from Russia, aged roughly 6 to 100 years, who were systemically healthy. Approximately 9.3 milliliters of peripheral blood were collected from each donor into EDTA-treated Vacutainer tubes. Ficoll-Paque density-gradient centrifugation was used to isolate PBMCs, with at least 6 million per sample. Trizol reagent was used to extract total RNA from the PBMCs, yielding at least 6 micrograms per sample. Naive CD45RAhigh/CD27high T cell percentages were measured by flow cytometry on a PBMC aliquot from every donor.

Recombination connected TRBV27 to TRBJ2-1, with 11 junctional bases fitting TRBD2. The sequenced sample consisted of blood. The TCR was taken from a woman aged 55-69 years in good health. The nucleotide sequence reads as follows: TGTGCCAGCAGTCCCTGGCGGACTAGCGGGTATTCCTACAATGAGCAGTTCGTC. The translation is CASSPWRTSGYSYNEQFV.